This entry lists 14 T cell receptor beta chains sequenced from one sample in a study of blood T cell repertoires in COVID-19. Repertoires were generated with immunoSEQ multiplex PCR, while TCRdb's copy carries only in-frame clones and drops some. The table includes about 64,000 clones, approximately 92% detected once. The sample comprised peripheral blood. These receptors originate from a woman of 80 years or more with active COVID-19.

CDR3 residues: CAWRANREAFF. Written as DNA, the CDR3 is TGTGCCTGGAGAGCGAATCGGGAAGCTTTCTTT. The chain couples TRBV30 to TRBJ1-1; D remains unclear. Germline assignment: CDR1 GTSNPN and CDR2 SVGIG (reference sequence). V lost 3 bases to trimming and J lost 8 bases, with 10 bases between them. This CDR3 spans 11 amino acids.

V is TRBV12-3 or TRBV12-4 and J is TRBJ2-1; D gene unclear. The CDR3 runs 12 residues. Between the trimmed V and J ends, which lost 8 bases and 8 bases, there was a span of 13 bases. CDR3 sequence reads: CASAYKQDEQFF. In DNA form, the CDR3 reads TGTGCCAGCGCCTACAAGCAGGATGAGCAGTTCTTC.

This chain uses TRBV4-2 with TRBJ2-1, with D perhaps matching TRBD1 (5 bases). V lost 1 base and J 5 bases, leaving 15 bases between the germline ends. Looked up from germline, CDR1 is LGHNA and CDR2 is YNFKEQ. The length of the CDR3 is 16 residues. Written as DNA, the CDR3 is TGTGCCAGCAGCCAAGGATCCAGGACAAAGCACAATGAGCAGTTCTTC. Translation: CASSQGSRTKHNEQFF.

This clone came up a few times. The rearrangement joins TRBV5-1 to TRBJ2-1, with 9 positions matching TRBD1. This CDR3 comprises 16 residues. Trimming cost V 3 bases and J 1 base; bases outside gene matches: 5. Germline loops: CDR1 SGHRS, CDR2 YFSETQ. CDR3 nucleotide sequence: TGCGCCAGCAGCTCGTCCGGGACAGGGTCCTACAATGAGCAGTTCTTC. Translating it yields CASSSSGTGSYNEQFF.

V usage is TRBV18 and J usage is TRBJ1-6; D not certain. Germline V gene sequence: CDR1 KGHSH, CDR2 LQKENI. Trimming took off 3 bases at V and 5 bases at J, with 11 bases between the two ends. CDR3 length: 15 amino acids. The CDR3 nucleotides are TGTGCCAGCTCACCTTACGGGGTCGATAATTCACCCCTCCACTTT. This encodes CASSPYGVDNSPLHF.

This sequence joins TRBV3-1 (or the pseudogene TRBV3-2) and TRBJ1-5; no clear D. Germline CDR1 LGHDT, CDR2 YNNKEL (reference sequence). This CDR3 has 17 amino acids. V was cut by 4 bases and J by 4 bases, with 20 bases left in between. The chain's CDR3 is CASSPTLIAPQNQPQHF. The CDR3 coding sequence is TGTGCCAGCAGCCCCACCCTAATCGCCCCCCAAAATCAGCCCCAGCATTTT.

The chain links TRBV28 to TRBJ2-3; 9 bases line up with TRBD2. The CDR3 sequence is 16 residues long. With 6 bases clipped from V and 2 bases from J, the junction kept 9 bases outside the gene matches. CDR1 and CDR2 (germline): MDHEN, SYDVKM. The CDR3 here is CASSLPLAGTTDTQYF. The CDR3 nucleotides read TGTGCCAGCAGCCTCCCCCTAGCGGGGACCACAGATACGCAGTATTTT.

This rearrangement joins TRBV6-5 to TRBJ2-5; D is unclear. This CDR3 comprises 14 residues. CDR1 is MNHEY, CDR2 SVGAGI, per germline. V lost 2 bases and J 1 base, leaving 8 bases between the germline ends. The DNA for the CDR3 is TGTGCCAGCAGTTACAGGAGAATCCAAGAGACCCAGTACTTC. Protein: CASSYRRIQETQYF.

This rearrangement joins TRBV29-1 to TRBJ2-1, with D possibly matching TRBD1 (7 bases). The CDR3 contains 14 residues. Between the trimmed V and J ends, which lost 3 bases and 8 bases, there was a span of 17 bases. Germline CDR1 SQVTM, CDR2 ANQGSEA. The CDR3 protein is CSVDYPGGGDEQFF. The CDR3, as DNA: TGCAGCGTTGACTACCCAGGGGGAGGCGATGAGCAGTTCTTC.

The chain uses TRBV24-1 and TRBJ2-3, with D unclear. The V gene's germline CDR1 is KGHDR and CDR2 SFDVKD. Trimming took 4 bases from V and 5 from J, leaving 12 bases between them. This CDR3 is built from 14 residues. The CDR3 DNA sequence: TGTGCCACCAGTGACCCATCGCCGGTAGATACGCAGTATTTT. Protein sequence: CATSDPSPVDTQYF.

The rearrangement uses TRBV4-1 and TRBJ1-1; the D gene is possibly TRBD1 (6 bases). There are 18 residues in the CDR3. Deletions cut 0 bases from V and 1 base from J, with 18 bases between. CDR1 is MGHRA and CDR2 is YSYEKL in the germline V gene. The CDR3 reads CASSQDHTWEGGNTEAFF. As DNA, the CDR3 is TGCGCCAGCAGCCAAGACCACACTTGGGAGGGGGGGAACACTGAAGCTTTCTTT.

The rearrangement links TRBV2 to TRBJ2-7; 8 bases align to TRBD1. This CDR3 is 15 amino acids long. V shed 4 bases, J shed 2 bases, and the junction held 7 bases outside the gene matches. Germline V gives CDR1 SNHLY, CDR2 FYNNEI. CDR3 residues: CASSGPDRVPYEQYF. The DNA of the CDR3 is TGTGCCAGCAGTGGGCCGGACAGGGTTCCCTACGAGCAGTACTTC.

The CDR3 loop is CASSPPVRGTDTQYF. In DNA, the CDR3 is TGTGCCAGCAGCCCACCGGTCCGGGGCACAGATACGCAGTATTTT. The V gene is TRBV6-5, the J gene TRBJ2-3; D gene uncertain. Germline V gene sequence: CDR1 MNHEY, CDR2 SVGAGI. V was shortened by 6 bases and J by 1 base, with 14 bases between the two germline ends. This CDR3 spans 15 amino acids.

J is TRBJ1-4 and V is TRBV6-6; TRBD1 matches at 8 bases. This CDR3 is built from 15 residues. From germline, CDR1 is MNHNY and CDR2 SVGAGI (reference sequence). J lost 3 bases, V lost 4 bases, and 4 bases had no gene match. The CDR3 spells CASSLDRVSNEKLFF. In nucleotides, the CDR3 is TGTGCCAGCAGTTTGGACAGGGTGTCTAATGAAAAACTGTTTTTT.